The entry below gives a single T cell receptor (beta chain) sequence along with its context. The entry originates in a study of shared clonotypes between healthy human individuals. V was clipped by 9 bases and J by 3 bases, with 18 bases between them. CDR3 length: 14 amino acids. Germline V CDR1 and CDR2: MDHEN, SYDVKM. Data came from immunoSEQ multiplex PCR; TCRdb stores just in-frame clones and leaves some out. The table includes roughly 660,000 clones, about 90% detected once. Sequences were obtained from memory CD8+ T cells from PBMCs. The subset here: CD45RO+ cells pooled with CCR7-negative TemRA cells. The gene calls are TRBV28 and TRBJ2-7; the D gene is possibly TRBD1 (6 bases). The source is a young man in good health. Some clones in this sample may be carry-over from other donors' samples. This chain's CDR3 is CASMTRDNYYEQYF. Written as DNA, the CDR3 is TGTGCCAGTATGACCAGGGACAATTACTACGAGCAGTACTTC.